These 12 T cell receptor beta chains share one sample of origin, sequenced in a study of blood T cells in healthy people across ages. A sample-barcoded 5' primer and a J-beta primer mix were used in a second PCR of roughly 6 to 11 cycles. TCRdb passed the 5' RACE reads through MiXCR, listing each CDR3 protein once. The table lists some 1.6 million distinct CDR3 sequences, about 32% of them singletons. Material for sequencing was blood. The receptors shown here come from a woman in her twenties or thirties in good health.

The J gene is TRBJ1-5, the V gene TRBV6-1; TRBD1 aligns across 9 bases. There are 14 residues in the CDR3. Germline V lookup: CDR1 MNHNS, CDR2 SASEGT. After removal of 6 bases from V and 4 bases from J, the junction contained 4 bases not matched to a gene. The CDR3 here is CASRDRGRNQPQHF. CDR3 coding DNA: TGTGCCAGCAGGGACAGGGGAAGGAATCAGCCCCAGCATTTT.

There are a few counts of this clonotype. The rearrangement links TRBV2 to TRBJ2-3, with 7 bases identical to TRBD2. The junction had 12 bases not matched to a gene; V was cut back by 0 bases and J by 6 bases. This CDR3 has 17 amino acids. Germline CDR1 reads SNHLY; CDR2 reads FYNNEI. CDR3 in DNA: TGTGCCAGCAGTGAAGCGAGTCTAGCGGTTCTTGGGGATACGCAGTATTTT. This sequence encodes CASSEASLAVLGDTQYF.

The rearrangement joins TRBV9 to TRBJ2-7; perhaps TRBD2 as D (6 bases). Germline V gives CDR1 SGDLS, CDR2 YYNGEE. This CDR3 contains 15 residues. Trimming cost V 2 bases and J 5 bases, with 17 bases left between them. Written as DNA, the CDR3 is TGTGCCAGCAGCGTGGAGCTAGCGACTTTGGACGAGCAGTACTTC. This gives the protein CASSVELATLDEQYF.

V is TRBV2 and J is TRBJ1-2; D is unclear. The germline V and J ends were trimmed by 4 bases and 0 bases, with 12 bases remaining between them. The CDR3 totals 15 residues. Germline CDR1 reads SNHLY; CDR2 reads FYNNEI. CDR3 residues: CASSVLTPANYGYTF. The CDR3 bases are TGTGCCAGCAGTGTCTTGACTCCAGCTAACTATGGCTACACCTTC.

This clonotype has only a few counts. The CDR3 spells CSANVRLPNYEQYF. DNA for the CDR3: TGCAGTGCTAACGTGAGACTGCCTAACTACGAGCAGTACTTC. The V gene is TRBV20-1, the J gene TRBJ2-7; D not certain. The CDR3 consists of 14 residues. Deletions cut 4 bases from V and 3 bases from J, with 16 bases between. Germline loops: CDR1 DFQATT, CDR2 SNEGSKA (reference sequence).

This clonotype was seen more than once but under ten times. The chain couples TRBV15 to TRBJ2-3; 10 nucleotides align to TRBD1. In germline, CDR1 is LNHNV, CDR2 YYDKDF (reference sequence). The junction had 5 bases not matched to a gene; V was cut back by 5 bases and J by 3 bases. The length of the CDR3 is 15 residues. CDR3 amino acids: CATSPGQGMTDTQYF. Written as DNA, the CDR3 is TGTGCCACCAGCCCGGGACAGGGGATGACAGATACGCAGTATTTT.

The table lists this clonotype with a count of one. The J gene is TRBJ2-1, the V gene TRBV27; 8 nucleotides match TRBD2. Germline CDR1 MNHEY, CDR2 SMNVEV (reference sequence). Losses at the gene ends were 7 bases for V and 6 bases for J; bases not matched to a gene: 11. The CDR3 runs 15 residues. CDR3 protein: CASTPRGTRLNEQFF. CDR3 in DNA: TGTGCCAGCACCCCAAGGGGGACTAGACTCAATGAGCAGTTCTTC.

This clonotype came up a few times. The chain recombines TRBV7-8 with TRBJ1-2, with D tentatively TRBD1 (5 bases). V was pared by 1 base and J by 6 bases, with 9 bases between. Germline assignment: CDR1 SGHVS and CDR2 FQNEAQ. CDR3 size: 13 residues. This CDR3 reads CASSLGGVDGYTF. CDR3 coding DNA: TGTGCCAGCAGCTTAGGGGGGGTCGATGGCTACACCTTC.

The CDR3 region has the DNA TGCAGTGCTAGGACGGACTTCTACGAGCAGTACTTC. It yields the protein CSARTDFYEQYF. The chain uses TRBV20-1 and TRBJ2-4, with a tentative D call TRBD2 (5 bases). The J call may not be correct, given that the DNA end is closer to TRBJ2-7. The CDR3 is made up of 12 amino acids. CDR1 is DFQATT, CDR2 SNEGSKA, per germline (reference sequence).

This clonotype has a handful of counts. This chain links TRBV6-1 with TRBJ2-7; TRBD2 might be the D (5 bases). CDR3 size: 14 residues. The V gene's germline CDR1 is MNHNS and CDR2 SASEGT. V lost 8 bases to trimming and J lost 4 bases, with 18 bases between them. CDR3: CASRQRIKSYEQYF. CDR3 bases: TGTGCCAGCCGCCAGCGGATTAAGAGTTACGAGCAGTACTTC.

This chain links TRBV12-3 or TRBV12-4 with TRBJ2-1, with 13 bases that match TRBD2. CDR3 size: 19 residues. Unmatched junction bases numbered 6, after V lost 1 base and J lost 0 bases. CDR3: CASSLGELAGGSSYNEQFF. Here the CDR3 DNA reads TGTGCCAGCAGTTTAGGGGAACTAGCGGGAGGGAGCTCCTACAATGAGCAGTTCTTC.

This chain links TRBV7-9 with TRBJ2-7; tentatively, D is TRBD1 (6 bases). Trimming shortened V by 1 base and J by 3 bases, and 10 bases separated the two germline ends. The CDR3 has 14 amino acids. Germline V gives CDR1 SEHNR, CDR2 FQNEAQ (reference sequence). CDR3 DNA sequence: TGTGCCAGCAGCTTAGGACGGGACATCTACGAGCAGTACTTC. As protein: CASSLGRDIYEQYF.